This passage covers 9 T cell receptor beta chains from one sample sequenced in a study of T cell repertoires in cytomegalovirus infection. For these TCRs, the target antigens are not known. A single record per CDR3 protein comes from TCRdb applying MiXCR to the reads. Among 75,000 to 100,000 distinct CDR3 sequences listed, around half were seen once. Sequenced material: CD8+ T cells from cultured PBMCs, taken from culture after CMV antigen stimulation. These receptors originate from a human donor in good health (CMV status not recorded). Some clones in this sample may be carry-over from other donors' samples.

DNA for the CDR3: TGTGCCAGCAGCCGCGACAGACTCTACGGGGAGCTGTTTTTT. Protein product: CASSRDRLYGELFF. J is TRBJ2-2 and V is TRBV6-8, with D perhaps TRBD1 (5 bases). The germline V and J ends were trimmed by 6 bases and 7 bases, with 15 bases remaining between them. Germline CDR1 and CDR2: MNHGY and SAAAGT. The CDR3 has 14 amino acids.

This rearrangement joins TRBV7-6 to TRBJ2-2, with 8 bases that match TRBD1. Unmatched junction bases numbered 5, after V lost 1 base and J lost 4 bases. CDR1 is SGHVS and CDR2 is FNYEAQ in the germline V gene. This CDR3 spans 16 amino acids. CDR3 amino acids: CASSLGGQDTTGELFF. Written as DNA, the CDR3 is TGTGCCAGCAGCTTAGGGGGACAGGATACCACCGGGGAGCTGTTTTTT.

The chain links TRBV12-3 or TRBV12-4 to TRBJ2-5; D is possibly TRBD2 (5 bases). The CDR3 is made up of 15 amino acids. V dropped 3 bases and J dropped 1 base, with 12 bases sitting between them. In DNA form, the CDR3 reads TGTGCCAGCAGTTTGTTCAGGACTGCCCAAGAGACCCAGTACTTC. It codes for CASSLFRTAQETQYF.

This clonotype was observed a handful of times. The chain recombines TRBV12-3 or TRBV12-4 with TRBJ2-3; D gene uncertain. CDR3 length: 10 amino acids. V lost 10 bases, J lost 6 bases, and 8 bases lay in between. The CDR3 coding sequence is TGTGCCACCCTGGCGGATACGCAGTATTTT. Its protein product is CATLADTQYF.

V gene TRBV5-6 combines with J gene TRBJ1-1; a weak D match, TRBD1 (5 bases). Looked up from germline, CDR1 is SGHDT and CDR2 is YYEEEE. The V end was cut by 4 bases, the J end by 5 bases, with 12 bases between. CDR3 length: 13 amino acids. CDR3 amino acids: CASSMGVGTEAFF. In DNA, the CDR3 is TGTGCCAGCAGCATGGGGGTGGGAACTGAAGCTTTCTTT.

There are a few counts of this clonotype. The rearrangement joins TRBV7-9 to TRBJ2-7; unclear D gene. The CDR3 has 13 amino acids. In germline, CDR1 is SEHNR, CDR2 FQNEAQ (reference sequence). The V gene lost 2 bases and the J gene lost 5 bases, with 10 bases spanning the gap. This CDR3 reads CASSLPDLDEQYF. The CDR3 nucleotides read TGTGCCAGCAGCTTACCGGACCTGGACGAGCAGTACTTC.

This clonotype was recorded a few times. The chain recombines TRBV19 with TRBJ2-7; D is unclear. Trimming cost V 6 bases and J 3 bases, with 12 bases left between them. From germline, CDR1 is LNHDA and CDR2 SQIVND (reference sequence). The CDR3 has 13 residues. The CDR3 loop is CASSLPGSYEQYF. CDR3 nucleotides: TGTGCCAGTAGCCTCCCCGGCAGCTACGAGCAGTACTTC.

The chain uses TRBV7-3 and TRBJ2-3; 7 nucleotides align to TRBD1. Per the germline V gene, CDR1 is SGHTA and CDR2 is FQGTGA. Trimming removed 4 bases from V and 4 bases from J; junction bases left unmatched: 14. The length of the CDR3 is 17 residues. The CDR3 sequence is CASSSTLQGEGSDTQYF. In DNA form, the CDR3 reads TGTGCCAGCAGCTCGACCCTGCAGGGGGAAGGCTCAGATACGCAGTATTTT.

The chain carries TRBV28 and TRBJ1-4, with D tentatively TRBD1 (6 bases). This CDR3 spans 14 amino acids. Per germline, CDR1 MDHEN and CDR2 SYDVKM. Deletions cut 6 bases from V and 6 bases from J, with 14 bases between. CDR3: CASSRQAEYEKLFF. CDR3 in DNA: TGTGCCAGCAGCCGACAGGCAGAGTATGAAAAACTGTTTTTT.